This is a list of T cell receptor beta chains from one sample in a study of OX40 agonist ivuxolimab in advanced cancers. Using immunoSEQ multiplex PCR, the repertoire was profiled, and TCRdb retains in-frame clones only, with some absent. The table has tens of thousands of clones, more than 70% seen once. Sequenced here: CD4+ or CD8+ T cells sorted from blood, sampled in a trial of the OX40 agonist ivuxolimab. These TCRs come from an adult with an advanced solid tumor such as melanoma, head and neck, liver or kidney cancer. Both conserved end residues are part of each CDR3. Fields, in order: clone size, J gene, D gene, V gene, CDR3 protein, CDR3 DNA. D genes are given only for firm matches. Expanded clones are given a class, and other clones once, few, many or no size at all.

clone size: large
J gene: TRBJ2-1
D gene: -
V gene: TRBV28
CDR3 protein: CASGAIHNEQFF
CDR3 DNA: TGTGCCAGCGGGGCGATCCACAATGAGCAGTTCTTC

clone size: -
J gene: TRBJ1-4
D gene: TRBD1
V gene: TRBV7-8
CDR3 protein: CASSLAGTGGNEKLFF
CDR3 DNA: TGTGCCAGCAGCTTAGCGGGGACAGGGGGGAATGAAAAACTGTTTTTT

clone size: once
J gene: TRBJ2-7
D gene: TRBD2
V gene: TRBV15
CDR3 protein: CATSRGWTSGLYEQYF
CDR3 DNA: TGTGCCACCAGCAGAGGATGGACTAGCGGCCTCTACGAGCAGTACTTC

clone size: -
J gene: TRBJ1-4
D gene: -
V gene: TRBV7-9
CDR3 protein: CASSTPGGVEKLFF
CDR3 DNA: TGTGCCAGCAGTACTCCGGGGGGGGTTGAAAAACTGTTTTTT

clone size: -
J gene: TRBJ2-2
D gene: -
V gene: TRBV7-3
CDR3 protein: CASSLRASCHRGAVF
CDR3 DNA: TGTGCCAGCAGCTTACGAGCTAGCTGCCACCGGGGAGCTGTTTTT

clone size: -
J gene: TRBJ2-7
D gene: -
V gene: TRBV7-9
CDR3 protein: CASSEEVGPGQYF
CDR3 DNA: TGTGCCAGCAGCGAAGAGGTAGGACCGGGGCAGTACTTC

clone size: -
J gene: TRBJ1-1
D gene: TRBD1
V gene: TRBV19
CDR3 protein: CASTFEPQGASEAFF
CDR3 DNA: TGTGCCAGTACTTTTGAGCCTCAGGGGGCTAGTGAAGCTTTCTTT

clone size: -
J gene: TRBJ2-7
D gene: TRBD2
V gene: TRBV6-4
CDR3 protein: CASSDGLAGTHLYYEQYF
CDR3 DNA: TGTGCCAGCAGTGATGGACTAGCGGGAACCCACCTCTACTACGAGCAGTACTTC

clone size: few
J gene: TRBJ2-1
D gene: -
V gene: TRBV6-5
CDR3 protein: CASSSTGPAYNEQFF
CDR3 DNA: TGTGCCAGCAGCTCGACAGGCCCTGCCTACAATGAGCAGTTCTTC

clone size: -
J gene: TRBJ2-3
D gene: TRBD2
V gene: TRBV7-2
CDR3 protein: CASSLWTSGRAIYTDTQYF
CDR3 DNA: TGTGCCAGCAGCCTATGGACTAGCGGGAGGGCTATATACACAGATACGCAGTATTTT

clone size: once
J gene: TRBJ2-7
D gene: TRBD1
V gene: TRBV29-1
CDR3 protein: CSVELRDRGFYEQYF
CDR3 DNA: TGCAGCGTTGAACTCCGGGACAGGGGGTTCTACGAGCAGTACTTC

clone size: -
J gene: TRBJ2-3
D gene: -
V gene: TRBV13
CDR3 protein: CASSSSGLTPTTKDTQYF
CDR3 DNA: TGTGCCAGCAGCTCATCCGGTCTAACCCCTACAACAAAAGATACGCAGTATTTT

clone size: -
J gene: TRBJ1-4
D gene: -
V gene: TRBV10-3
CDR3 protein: CAISEANFGEKLFF
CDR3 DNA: TGTGCCATCAGTGAGGCTAATTTCGGGGAAAAACTGTTTTTT

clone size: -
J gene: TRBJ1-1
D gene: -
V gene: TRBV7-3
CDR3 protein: CASSSVGGNTEAFF
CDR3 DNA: TGTGCCAGCAGCTCGGTGGGTGGGAACACTGAAGCTTTCTTT

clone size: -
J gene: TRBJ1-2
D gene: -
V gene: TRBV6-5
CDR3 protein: CASSYAGTYGYTF
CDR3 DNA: TGTGCCAGCAGTTACGCAGGGACCTATGGCTACACCTTC

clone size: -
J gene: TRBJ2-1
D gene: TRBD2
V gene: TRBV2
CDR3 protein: CASKGLAGYNEQFF
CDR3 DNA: TGTGCCAGCAAGGGACTAGCGGGTTACAATGAGCAGTTCTTC

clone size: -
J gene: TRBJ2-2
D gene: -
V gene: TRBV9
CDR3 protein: CASSVVSGVGGELFF
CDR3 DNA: TGTGCCAGCAGCGTAGTATCGGGAGTAGGCGGGGAGCTGTTTTTT

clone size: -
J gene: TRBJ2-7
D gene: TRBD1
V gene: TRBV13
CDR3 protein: CASSEGAQSYEQYF
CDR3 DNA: TGTGCCAGCAGTGAGGGGGCCCAAAGCTACGAGCAGTACTTC

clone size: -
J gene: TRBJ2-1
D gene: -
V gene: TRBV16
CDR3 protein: CASIFRGGSYNEQFF
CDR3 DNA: TGTGCCAGCATCTTCAGGGGTGGCTCCTACAATGAGCAGTTCTTC

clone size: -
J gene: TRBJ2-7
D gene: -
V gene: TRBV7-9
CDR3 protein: CASSLAGTYSEQYF
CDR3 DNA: TGTGCCAGCAGCCTAGCCGGGACCTATTCCGAGCAGTACTTC

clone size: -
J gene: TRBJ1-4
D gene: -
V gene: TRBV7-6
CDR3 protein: CASSLGGSEKLFF
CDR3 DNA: TGTGCCAGCAGCTTAGGGGGCAGTGAAAAACTGTTTTTT

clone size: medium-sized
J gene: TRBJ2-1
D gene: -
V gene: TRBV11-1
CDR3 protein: CASTQRWLNEQFF
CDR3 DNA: TGTGCCAGCACCCAGAGGTGGCTCAATGAGCAGTTCTTC

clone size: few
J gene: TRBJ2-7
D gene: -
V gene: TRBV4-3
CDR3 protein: CASSQPSVSSYEQYF
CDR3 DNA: TGCGCCAGCAGCCAACCTAGCGTGAGCTCCTACGAGCAGTACTTC

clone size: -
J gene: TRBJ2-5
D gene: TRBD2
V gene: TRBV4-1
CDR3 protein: CASSQGLAGVGETQYF
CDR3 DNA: TGCGCCAGCAGCCAAGGACTAGCGGGAGTAGGGGAGACCCAGTACTTC

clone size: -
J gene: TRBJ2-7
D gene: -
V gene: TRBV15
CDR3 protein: CATSHGLVSYEQYF
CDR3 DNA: TGTGCCACCAGCCACGGACTCGTCTCCTACGAGCAGTACTTC

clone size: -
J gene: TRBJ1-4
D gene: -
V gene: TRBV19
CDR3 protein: CASSTGLGGNEKLFF
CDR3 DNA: TGTGCCAGTAGTACCGGGCTAGGGGGTAATGAAAAACTGTTTTTT

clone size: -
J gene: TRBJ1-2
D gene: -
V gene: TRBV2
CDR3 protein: CASRAGTYIGYTF
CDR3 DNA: TGTGCCAGCAGAGCCGGGACATATATAGGCTACACCTTC

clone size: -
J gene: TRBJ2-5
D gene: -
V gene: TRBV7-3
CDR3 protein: CASSLIGGETQYF
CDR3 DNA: TGTGCCAGCAGCCTCATAGGGGGAGAGACCCAGTACTTC

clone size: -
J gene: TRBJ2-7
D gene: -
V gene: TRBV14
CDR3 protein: CASSQDIGDYEQYF
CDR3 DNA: TGTGCCAGCAGCCAAGACATCGGGGACTACGAGCAGTACTTC

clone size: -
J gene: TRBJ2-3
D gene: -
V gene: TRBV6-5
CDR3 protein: CASSYSGSSDTQYF
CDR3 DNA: TGTGCCAGCAGTTACTCAGGGAGCTCAGATACGCAGTATTTT

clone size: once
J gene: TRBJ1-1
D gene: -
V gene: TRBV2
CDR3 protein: CASSEATRRGAFF
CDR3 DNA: TGTGCCAGCAGTGAAGCAACACGGCGCGGAGCTTTCTTT

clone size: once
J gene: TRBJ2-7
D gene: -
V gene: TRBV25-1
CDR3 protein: CASSKVNLLGNEQYF
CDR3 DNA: TGTGCCAGCAGTAAGGTAAACCTATTAGGGAACGAGCAGTACTTC

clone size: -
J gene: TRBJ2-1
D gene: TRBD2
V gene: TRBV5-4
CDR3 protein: CASSLALAGLTDEQFF
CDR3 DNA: TGTGCCAGCAGCTTGGCGCTAGCGGGGCTCACGGATGAGCAGTTCTTC

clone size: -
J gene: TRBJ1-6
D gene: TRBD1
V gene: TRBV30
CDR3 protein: CAWDGTGVNSPLHF
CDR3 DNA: TGTGCCTGGGACGGGACAGGAGTGAATTCACCCCTCCACTTT

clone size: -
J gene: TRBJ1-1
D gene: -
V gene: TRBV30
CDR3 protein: CAWAQSVNTEAFF
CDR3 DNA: TGTGCCTGGGCGCAATCAGTGAACACTGAAGCTTTCTTT

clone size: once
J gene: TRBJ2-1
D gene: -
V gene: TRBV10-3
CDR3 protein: CAISPTSYNEQFF
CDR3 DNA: TGTGCCATCAGTCCAACTAGCTACAATGAGCAGTTCTTC

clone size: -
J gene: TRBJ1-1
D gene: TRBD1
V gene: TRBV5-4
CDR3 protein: CASSGDPDRGTEAFF
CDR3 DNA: TGTGCCAGCAGTGGAGACCCGGACAGGGGAACTGAAGCTTTCTTT

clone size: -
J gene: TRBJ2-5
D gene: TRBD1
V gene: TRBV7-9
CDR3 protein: CASSPRDRGNGETQYF
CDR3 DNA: TGTGCCAGCAGCCCCAGGGACAGGGGAAACGGGGAGACCCAGTACTTC

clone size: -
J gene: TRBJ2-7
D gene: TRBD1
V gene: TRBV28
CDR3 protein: CASRGQGAYEQYF
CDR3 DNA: TGTGCCAGCAGAGGACAGGGGGCCTACGAGCAGTACTTC

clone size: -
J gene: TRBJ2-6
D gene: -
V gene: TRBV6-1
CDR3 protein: CASSVEGGWEQSRSNVLTF
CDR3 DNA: TGTGCCAGCAGTGTTGAAGGAGGTTGGGAACAAAGTCGGTCCAACGTCCTGACTTTC

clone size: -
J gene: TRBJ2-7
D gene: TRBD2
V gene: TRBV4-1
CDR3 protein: CASSQGLRGGDEQYF
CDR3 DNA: TGCGCCAGCAGCCAAGGTCTTCGGGGGGGCGACGAGCAGTACTTC

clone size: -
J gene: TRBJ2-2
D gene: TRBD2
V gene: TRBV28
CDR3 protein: CASSSTLLAGGHTGELFF
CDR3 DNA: TGTGCCAGCAGTTCGACACTACTTGCGGGAGGCCACACCGGGGAGCTGTTTTTT

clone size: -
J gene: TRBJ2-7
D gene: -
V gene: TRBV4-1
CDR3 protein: CASSRAKGNSYEQYF
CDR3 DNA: TGCGCCAGCAGCCGCGCTAAGGGAAACTCCTACGAGCAGTACTTC

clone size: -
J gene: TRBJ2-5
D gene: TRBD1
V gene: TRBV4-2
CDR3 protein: CASSHNPWGQQETQYF
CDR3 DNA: TGTGCCAGCAGCCACAACCCCTGGGGACAGCAAGAGACCCAGTACTTC

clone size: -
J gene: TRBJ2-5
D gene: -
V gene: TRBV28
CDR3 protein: CASSLSWETQYF
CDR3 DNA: TGTGCCAGCAGTTTATCGTGGGAGACCCAGTACTTC

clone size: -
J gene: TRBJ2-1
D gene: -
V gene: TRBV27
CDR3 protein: CASSAPPLAYSYNEQFF
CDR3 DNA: TGTGCCAGCAGCGCCCCGCCCCTAGCGTACTCCTACAATGAGCAGTTCTTC

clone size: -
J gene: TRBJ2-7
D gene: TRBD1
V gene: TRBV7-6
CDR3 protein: CASSYTTGLYEQYF
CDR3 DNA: TGTGCCAGCAGCTATACGACAGGGCTATACGAGCAGTACTTC

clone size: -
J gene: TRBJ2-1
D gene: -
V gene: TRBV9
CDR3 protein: CASSMYSYNEQFF
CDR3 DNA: TGTGCCAGCAGCATGTACTCCTACAATGAGCAGTTCTTC

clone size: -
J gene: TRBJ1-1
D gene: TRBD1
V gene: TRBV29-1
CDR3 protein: CSALTGGTEAFF
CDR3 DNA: TGCAGCGCCCTGACAGGGGGCACTGAAGCTTTCTTT